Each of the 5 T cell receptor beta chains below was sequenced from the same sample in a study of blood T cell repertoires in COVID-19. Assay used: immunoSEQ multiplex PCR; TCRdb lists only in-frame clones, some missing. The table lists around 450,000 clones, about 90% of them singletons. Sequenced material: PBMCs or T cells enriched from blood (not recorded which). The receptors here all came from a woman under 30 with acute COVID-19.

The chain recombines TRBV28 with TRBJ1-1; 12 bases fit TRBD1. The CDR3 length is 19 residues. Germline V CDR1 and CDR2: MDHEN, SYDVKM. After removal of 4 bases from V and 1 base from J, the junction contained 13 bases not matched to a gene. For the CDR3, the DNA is TGTGCCAGCAGTTCACTTTTCCGGGACAGGGGGCAGACGAACACTGAAGCTTTCTTT. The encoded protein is CASSSLFRDRGQTNTEAFF. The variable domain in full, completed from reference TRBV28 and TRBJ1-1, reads DVKVTQSSRYLVKRTGEKVFLECVQDMDHENMFWYRQDPGLGLRLIYFSYDVKMKEKGDIPEGYSVSREKKERFSLILESASTNQTSMYLCASSSLFRDRGQTNTEAFFGQGTRLTVV.

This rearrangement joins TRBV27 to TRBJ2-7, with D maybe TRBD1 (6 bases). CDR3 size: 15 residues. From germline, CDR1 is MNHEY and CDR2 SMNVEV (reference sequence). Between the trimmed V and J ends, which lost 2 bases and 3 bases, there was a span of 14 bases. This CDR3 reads CASSLRQGLIYEQYF. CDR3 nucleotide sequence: TGTGCCAGCAGTTTAAGGCAGGGGCTTATCTACGAGCAGTACTTC.

The CDR3 DNA reads TGTGCCAGCACCCCGCAGGCGGGAGGGAGCACAGATACGCAGTATTTT. Its translation is CASTPQAGGSTDTQYF. The chain links TRBV7-9 to TRBJ2-3; 9 nucleotides match TRBD2. The CDR3 runs 16 residues. J gave up 0 bases and V 7 bases, and 8 bases lay outside the gene matches. CDR1 SEHNR and CDR2 FQNEAQ come from the germline V gene (reference sequence).

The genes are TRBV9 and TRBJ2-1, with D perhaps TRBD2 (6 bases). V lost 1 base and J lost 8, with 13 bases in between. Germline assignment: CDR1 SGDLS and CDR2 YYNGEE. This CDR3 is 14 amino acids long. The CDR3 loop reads CASSVSLASDEQFF. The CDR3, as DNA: TGTGCCAGCAGCGTATCCCTAGCTAGCGATGAGCAGTTCTTC.

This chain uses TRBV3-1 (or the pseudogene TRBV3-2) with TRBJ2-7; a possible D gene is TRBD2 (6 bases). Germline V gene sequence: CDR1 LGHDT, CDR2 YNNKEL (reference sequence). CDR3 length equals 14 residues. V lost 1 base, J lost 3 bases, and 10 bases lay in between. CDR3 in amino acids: CASSQVGSGYEQYF. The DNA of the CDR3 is TGTGCCAGCAGCCAAGTGGGTAGCGGCTACGAGCAGTACTTC.